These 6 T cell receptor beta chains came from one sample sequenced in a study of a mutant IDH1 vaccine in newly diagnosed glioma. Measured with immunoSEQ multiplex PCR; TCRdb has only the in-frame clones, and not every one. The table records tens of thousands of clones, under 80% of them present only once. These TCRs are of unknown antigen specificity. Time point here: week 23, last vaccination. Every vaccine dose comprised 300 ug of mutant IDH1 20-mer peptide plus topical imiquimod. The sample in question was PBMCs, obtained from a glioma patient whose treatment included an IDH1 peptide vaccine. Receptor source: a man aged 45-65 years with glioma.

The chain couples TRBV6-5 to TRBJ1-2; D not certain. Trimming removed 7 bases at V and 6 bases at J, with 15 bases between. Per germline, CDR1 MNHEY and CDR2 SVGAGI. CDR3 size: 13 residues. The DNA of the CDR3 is TGTGCCAGCACCCCGGCGGGCGGTCATGGCTACACCTTC. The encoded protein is CASTPAGGHGYTF.

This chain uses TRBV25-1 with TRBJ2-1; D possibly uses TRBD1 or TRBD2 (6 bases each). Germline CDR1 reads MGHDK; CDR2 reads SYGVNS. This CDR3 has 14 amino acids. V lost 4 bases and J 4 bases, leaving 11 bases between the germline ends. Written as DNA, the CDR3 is TGTGCCAGCAGTGCGAGGGGGACTTACAATGAGCAGTTCTTC. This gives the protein CASSARGTYNEQFF.

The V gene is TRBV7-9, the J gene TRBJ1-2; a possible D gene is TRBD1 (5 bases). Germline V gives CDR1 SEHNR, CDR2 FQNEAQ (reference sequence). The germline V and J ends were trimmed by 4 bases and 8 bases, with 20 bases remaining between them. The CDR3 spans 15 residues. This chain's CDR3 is CASSSTQEGLGGYTF. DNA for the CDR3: TGTGCCAGCAGCTCCACACAGGAGGGCCTAGGAGGCTACACCTTC.

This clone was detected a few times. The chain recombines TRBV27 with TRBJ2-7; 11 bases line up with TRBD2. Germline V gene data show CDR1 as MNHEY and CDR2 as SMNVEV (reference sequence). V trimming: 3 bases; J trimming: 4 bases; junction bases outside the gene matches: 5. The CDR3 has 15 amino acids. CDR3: CASSFRGTSGYEQYF. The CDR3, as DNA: TGTGCCAGCAGTTTCCGGGGGACTAGCGGTTACGAGCAGTACTTC.

The CDR3 spells CASSHDGGGLNSPLHF. Written as DNA, the CDR3 is TGTGCCAGCAGCCACGACGGCGGTGGCTTAAATTCACCCCTCCACTTT. V and J are TRBV11-2 and TRBJ1-6; D uncertain. The germline CDR1 and CDR2 sequences are SGHAT and FQNNGV. The CDR3 runs to 16 residues. The V and J ends lost 5 bases and 7 bases respectively, with 18 bases between them.

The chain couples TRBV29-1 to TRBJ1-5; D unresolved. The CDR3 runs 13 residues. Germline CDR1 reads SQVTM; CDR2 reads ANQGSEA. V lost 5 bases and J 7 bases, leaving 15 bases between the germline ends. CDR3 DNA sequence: TGCAGCGTTTGGGGTGGGGATGGGCAGCCCCAGCATTTT. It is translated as CSVWGGDGQPQHF.